These T cell receptor beta chains were read from a single sample in a study of technical replicates of blood from a few donors. Only in-frame clones appear in the TCRdb table, and some are missing; sequencing was by immunoSEQ multiplex PCR. Among fewer than 90,000 clones listed, around 94% were seen once. Sequenced material: T cells isolated from PBMCs. The receptor source for this set is a human donor in good health. The CDR3 runs from the conserved cysteine through the conserved F or W. The D gene is left open where the match is weak. A row's size may be missing; if present it is once, few, many or a size class.

once	TRBV28	TRBJ1-3	-	CATFGMSSGNTIYF	TGTGCCACCTTCGGGATGAGCTCTGGAAACACCATATATTTT
-	TRBV6-5	TRBJ2-2	-	CASSYSGQLNTGELFF	TGTGCCAGCAGTTACTCGGGACAACTGAACACCGGGGAGCTGTTTTTT
-	TRBV11-2	TRBJ1-2	-	CASSHPGYYGYTF	TGTGCCAGCAGCCATCCGGGGTACTATGGCTACACCTTC
-	TRBV5-4	TRBJ1-4	TRBD1	CASSSPGQGDGRGNEKLFF	TGTGCCAGCAGCTCGCCGGGACAGGGGGACGGACGCGGCAATGAAAAACTGTTTTTT
once	TRBV5-1	TRBJ2-2	TRBD1	CASSLRTGVIAGELFF	TGCGCCAGCAGCTTGAGGACAGGGGTAATTGCCGGGGAGCTGTTTTTT
-	TRBV28	TRBJ1-2	TRBD1	CASSFGQGRYGYTF	TGTGCCAGCAGTTTTGGACAGGGGCGCTATGGCTACACCTTC
-	TRBV16	TRBJ2-2	-	CASSAFLSGPNTGELFF	TGTGCCAGCTCAGCTTTCTTGAGCGGGCCGAACACCGGGGAGCTGTTTTTT
-	TRBV7-2	TRBJ2-3	TRBD2	CASSLGASGGTDTQYF	TGTGCCAGCAGCTTAGGGGCTAGCGGGGGCACAGATACGCAGTATTTT
once	TRBV28	TRBJ1-5	-	CASSLVWGRPRGQYSNQPQHF	TGTGCCAGCAGTTTAGTGTGGGGTAGACCGAGAGGACAGTATAGCAATCAGCCCCAGCATTTT
once	TRBV19	TRBJ1-2	-	CASSIFLNYGYTF	TGTGCCAGTAGTATCTTCCTCAACTATGGCTACACCTTC
-	TRBV28	TRBJ1-2	TRBD1	CASSLQGALYGYTF	TGTGCCAGCAGTTTACAGGGGGCCCTCTATGGCTACACCTTC
few	TRBV2	TRBJ2-7	-	CASSLDIYEQYF	TGTGCCAGCAGTTTAGACATCTACGAGCAGTACTTC
-	TRBV28	TRBJ2-1	TRBD1	CASSQGDRNNEQFF	TGTGCCAGCAGTCAGGGGGACCGAAACAATGAGCAGTTCTTC
few	TRBV7-2	TRBJ1-2	TRBD1	CASSKKTGGEIYGYTF	TGTGCCAGCAGCAAGAAGACAGGGGGCGAGATCTATGGCTACACCTTC
once	TRBV15	TRBJ1-1	TRBD1	CATSRTQGAGTEAFF	TGTGCCACCAGCAGAACCCAGGGGGCGGGTACTGAAGCTTTCTTT
-	TRBV10-1	TRBJ2-7	-	CASSESNSRREQYF	TGCGCCAGCAGTGAGTCGAACAGCCGGAGGGAGCAGTACTTC
-	TRBV4-1	TRBJ1-4	-	CASSQQTREKLFF	TGCGCCAGCAGCCAGCAGACGAGGGAAAAACTGTTTTTT
-	TRBV10-3	TRBJ2-1	TRBD2	CAMRGVSYNEQFF	TGTGCCATGCGGGGGGTGTCTTACAATGAGCAGTTCTTC
-	TRBV13	TRBJ1-2	TRBD1	CASSLGSVGTNDRGYGYTF	TGTGCCAGCAGCTTAGGCAGCGTCGGAACCAACGACAGGGGTTATGGCTACACCTTC
-	TRBV7-9	TRBJ2-3	-	CASRLDSTDTQYF	TGTGCCAGCCGTCTAGACAGCACAGATACGCAGTATTTT
-	TRBV5-1	TRBJ2-5	-	CASSMSQETQYF	TGCGCCAGCAGCATGTCACAAGAGACCCAGTACTTC
-	TRBV2	TRBJ2-3	TRBD2	CASSGSAGGTDTQYF	TGTGCCAGCAGTGGCTCGGCGGGGGGCACAGATACGCAGTATTTT
-	TRBV5-1	TRBJ1-1	-	CASSLVDKGYTEAFF	TGCGCCAGCAGCTTGGTTGATAAGGGGTACACTGAAGCTTTCTTT
-	TRBV5-1	TRBJ2-7	TRBD2	CASSRGEASSYEQYF	TGCGCCAGCAGCCGGGGGGAGGCGAGCTCCTACGAGCAGTACTTC
-	TRBV7-9	TRBJ1-1	TRBD1	CASSPITGGQGAAFF	TGTGCCAGCAGCCCTATAACCGGGGGACAGGGGGCAGCTTTCTTT
-	TRBV11-3	TRBJ1-4	-	CASSLNKRQGTNEKLFF	TGTGCCAGCAGCTTAAATAAGAGGCAGGGAACTAATGAAAAACTGTTTTTT
-	TRBV4-1	TRBJ2-7	-	CASSQEVGRLDEQYF	TGCGCCAGCAGCCAAGAAGTGGGGCGGCTTGACGAGCAGTACTTC
-	TRBV7-8	TRBJ2-1	-	CASEYWANNEQFF	TGTGCCAGCGAGTATTGGGCCAACAATGAGCAGTTCTTC
-	TRBV12-5	TRBJ1-4	-	CASGYDLTGNEKLFF	TGTGCTAGTGGTTACGATCTAACGGGTAATGAAAAACTGTTTTTT
-	TRBV6-6	TRBJ1-5	TRBD1	CASRVGQGNQPQHF	TGTGCCAGCAGGGTGGGACAGGGCAATCAGCCCCAGCATTTT
-	TRBV18	TRBJ1-1	TRBD1	CASSPGTGSMNTEAFF	TGTGCCAGCTCCCCAGGGACAGGCTCCATGAACACTGAAGCTTTCTTT
-	TRBV11-2	TRBJ1-1	TRBD1	CASSFTGGDTEAFF	TGTGCCAGCAGCTTCACAGGGGGTGACACTGAAGCTTTCTTT
-	TRBV29-1	TRBJ1-1	TRBD1	CSVEATGRTEAFF	TGCAGCGTTGAGGCGACAGGGAGAACTGAAGCTTTCTTT
-	TRBV5-4	TRBJ2-1	-	CASRPNTGRGQFF	TGTGCCAGCAGACCCAATACAGGGAGGGGGCAGTTCTTC
-	TRBV7-2	TRBJ2-7	-	CASSLAPWRGNYEQYF	TGTGCCAGCAGCTTAGCGCCTTGGAGGGGAAACTACGAGCAGTACTTC
-	TRBV11-2	TRBJ2-3	TRBD2	CASSLAASGLVDTQYF	TGTGCCAGCAGCTTAGCCGCTAGCGGGTTAGTAGATACGCAGTATTTT
-	TRBV7-6	TRBJ2-3	TRBD2	CASSLAPSGTYTDTQYF	TGTGCCAGCAGCTTAGCCCCTAGCGGGACTTACACAGATACGCAGTATTTT
-	TRBV6-5	TRBJ1-1	-	CASNSAVTEAFF	TGTGCCAGTAACTCCGCGGTCACTGAAGCTTTCTTT
-	TRBV2	TRBJ2-7	-	CASSELAVTYEQYF	TGTGCCAGCAGTGAACTAGCCGTGACCTACGAGCAGTACTTC
-	TRBV7-9	TRBJ2-1	-	CASSRGNEQFF	TGTGCCAGCTCAAGGGGAAATGAGCAGTTCTTC
-	TRBV11-2	TRBJ2-7	-	CASSPLEEQYF	TGTGCCAGCAGCCCCCTCGAGGAGCAGTACTTC
-	TRBV19	TRBJ1-2	-	CASSMSLTSIVTSGYTF	TGTGCCAGTAGTATGAGCCTTACCTCAATTGTGACTTCTGGCTACACCTTC
-	TRBV5-1	TRBJ1-4	TRBD1	CASSFGGTGDEKLFF	TGCGCCAGCAGCTTCGGGGGGACAGGGGACGAAAAACTGTTTTTT
-	TRBV2	TRBJ2-2	-	CASSGSSANTGELFF	TGTGCCAGCAGTGGTTCTAGCGCTAACACCGGGGAGCTGTTTTTT
-	TRBV5-1	TRBJ1-2	-	CASSLVAPNENYGYTF	TGCGCCAGCAGCTTGGTTGCTCCGAATGAGAACTATGGCTACACCTTC
-	TRBV7-6	TRBJ2-3	-	CASSLGGEDTQYF	TGTGCCAGCAGCTTAGGAGGCGAGGATACGCAGTATTTT
-	TRBV29-1	TRBJ2-3	TRBD1	CSVSPSRQGTDTQYF	TGCAGCGTTTCCCCGAGCCGACAGGGGACAGATACGCAGTATTTT
-	TRBV10-2	TRBJ2-2	TRBD2	CASSVLGTSGRGELFF	TGCGCCAGCAGTGTGCTCGGGACTAGCGGGAGAGGGGAGCTGTTTTTT
-	TRBV7-2	TRBJ2-5	TRBD2	CASSSRLAGRGETQYF	TGTGCCAGCAGCTCGCGACTAGCGGGGAGGGGGGAGACCCAGTACTTC
-	TRBV4-1	TRBJ1-1	-	CASSQALSGYTEAFF	TGCGCCAGCAGCCAAGCTCTCTCAGGGTACACTGAAGCTTTCTTT
-	TRBV30	TRBJ2-1	-	CAWSPLDEQFF	TGTGCCTGGAGCCCCCTCGATGAGCAGTTCTTC
-	TRBV4-2	TRBJ1-1	TRBD1	CASSRRQGVTGTEAFF	TGTGCCAGCAGCCGAAGACAGGGGGTCACGGGCACTGAAGCTTTCTTT
-	TRBV7-9	TRBJ1-1	TRBD1	CASTVGGGNTEAFF	TGTGCCAGCACCGTAGGGGGCGGCAACACTGAAGCTTTCTTT
-	TRBV5-1	TRBJ2-7	TRBD2	CASSLAEVAGGPDNDEQYF	TGCGCCAGCAGCTTGGCGGAGGTAGCGGGAGGGCCGGATAACGACGAGCAGTACTTC